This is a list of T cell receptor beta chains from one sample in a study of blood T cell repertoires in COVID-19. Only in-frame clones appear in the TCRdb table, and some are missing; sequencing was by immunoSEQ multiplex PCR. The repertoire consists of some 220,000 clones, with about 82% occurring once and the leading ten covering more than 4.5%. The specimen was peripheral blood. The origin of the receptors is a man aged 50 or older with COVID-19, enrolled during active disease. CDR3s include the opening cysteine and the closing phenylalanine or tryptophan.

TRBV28	CASSLAQRVNSPLHF
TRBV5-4	CASSLEGARNEKLFF
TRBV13	CASSSPGDNSPLHF
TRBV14	CASSQDHKQFF
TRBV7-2	CASSLDRGQGYTF
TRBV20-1	CSASGNGYTF
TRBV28	CASSSLGSGDYSNQPQHF
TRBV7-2	CASSLTGGSQETQYF
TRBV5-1	CATARTGGETQYF
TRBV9	CASSEAGSRGTTDTQYF
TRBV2	CASSRGQLNTEAFF
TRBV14	CASSRLGQGANEKLFF
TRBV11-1	CASSLTGYGYTF
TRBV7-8	CASSLDSGGNQPQHF
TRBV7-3	CASSLKSTGLGSGELFF
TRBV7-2	CASSRAYEQYF
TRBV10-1	CASLLLAGPQETQYF
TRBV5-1	CASSLAAGGNTEAFF
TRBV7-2	CASSLATSGGSYNEQFF
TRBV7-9	CASSPNFKGAGGSMEQFF
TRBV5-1	CASSPRNNEQFF
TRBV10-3	CATGQKNYGYTF
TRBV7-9	CASSLVGQGAMTEAFF
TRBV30	CAWGEPGQGAFF
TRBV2	CASSEAAGGAQPQHF
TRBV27	CASRKEVYERSEQYF
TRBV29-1	CSGRREIETQYF
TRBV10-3	CAISEVWGLEYNEQFF
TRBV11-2	CASSLDRGLAGGYEQYF
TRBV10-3	CAISPGGASTDTQYF
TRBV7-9	CASSHRGAGANVLTF
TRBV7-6	CASSQVTSATGELFF
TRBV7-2	CASSPGPSGANVLTF
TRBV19	CASRKTLHTEAFF
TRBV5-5	CASSFYGEGEQYF
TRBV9	CASSVYWTGVNEQFF
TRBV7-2	CASSLYGTGGYEQYF
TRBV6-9	CASSYRTPYGYTF
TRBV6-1	CASSEIAGPYEQYF
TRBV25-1	CASLWTGGVDNTGELFF